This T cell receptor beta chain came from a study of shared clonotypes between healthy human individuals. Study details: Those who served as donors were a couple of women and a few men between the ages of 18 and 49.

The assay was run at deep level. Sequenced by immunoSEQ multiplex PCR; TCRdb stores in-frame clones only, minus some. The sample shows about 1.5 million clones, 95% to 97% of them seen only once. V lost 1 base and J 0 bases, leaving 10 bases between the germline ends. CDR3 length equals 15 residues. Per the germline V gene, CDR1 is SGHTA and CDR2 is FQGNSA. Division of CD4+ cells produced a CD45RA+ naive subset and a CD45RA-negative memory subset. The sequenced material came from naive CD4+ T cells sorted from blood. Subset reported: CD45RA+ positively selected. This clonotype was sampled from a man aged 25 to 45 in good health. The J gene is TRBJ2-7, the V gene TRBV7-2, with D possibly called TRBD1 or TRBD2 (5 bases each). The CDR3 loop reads CASSLGQGPSYEQYF. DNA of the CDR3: TGTGCCAGCAGCTTAGGGCAGGGACCCTCCTACGAGCAGTACTTC. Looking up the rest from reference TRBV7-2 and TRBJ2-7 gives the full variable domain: GAGVSQSPSNKVTEKGKDVELRCDPISGHTALYWYRQSLGQGLEFLIYFQGNSAPDKSGLPSDRFSAERTGGSVSTLTIQRTQQEDSAVYLCASSLGQGPSYEQYFGPGTRLTVT.